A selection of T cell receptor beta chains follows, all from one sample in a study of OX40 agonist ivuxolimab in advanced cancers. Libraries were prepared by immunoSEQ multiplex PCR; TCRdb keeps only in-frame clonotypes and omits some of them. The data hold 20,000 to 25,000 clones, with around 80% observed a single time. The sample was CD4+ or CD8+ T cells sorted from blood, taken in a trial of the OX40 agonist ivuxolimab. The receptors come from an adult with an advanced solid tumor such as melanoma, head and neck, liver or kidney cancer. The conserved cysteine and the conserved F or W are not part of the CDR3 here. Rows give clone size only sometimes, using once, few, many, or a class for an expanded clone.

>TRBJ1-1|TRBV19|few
ASIPRDRGANTEAF
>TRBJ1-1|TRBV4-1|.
ASSPRQGGVNTEAF
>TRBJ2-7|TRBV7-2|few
ASSTSYEQY
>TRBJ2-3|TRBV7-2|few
ASSFTRGTDTQY
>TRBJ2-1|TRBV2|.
ASSGETYNEQF
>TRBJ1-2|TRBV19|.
ASSGLDRNIGYT
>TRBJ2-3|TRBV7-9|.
ASSLLVRGTRDTQY
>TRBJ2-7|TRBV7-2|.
ASSHTGTGFYEQY
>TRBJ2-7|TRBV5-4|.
ASSAGTGNEQY
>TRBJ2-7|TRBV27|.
ASSLGRNSYEQY
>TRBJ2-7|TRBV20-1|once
SAGDRPT
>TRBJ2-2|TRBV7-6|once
ASSLEIADRGFGELF
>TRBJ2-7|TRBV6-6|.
ASGLVLYEQY
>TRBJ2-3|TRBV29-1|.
SVEDLRAGGALDTQY
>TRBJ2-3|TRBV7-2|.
ASRAGPALTDTQY
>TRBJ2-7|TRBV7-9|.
ASTSEGGPFSYEQY
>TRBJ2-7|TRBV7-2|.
ASSPGVGEGYEQY
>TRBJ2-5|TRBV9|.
ASSVGGGESQETQY
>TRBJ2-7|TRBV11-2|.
ASTPTNPYEQY
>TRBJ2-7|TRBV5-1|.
ASSLGAGTIQYEQY
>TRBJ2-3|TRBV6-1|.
ASSEYRRGYTDTQY
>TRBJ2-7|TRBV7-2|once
ASSLFSGTETLFYEQY
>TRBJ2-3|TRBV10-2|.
ASIPTNTDTQY
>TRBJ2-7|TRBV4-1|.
ASSQARASYEQY
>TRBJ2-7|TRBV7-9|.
ASSPGPRGSYEQY
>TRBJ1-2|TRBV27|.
ASSLSSGGGYGYT
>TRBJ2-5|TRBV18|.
ASSRTGAAETQY
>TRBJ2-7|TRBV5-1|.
ASSWTENYYEQY
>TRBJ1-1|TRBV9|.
ASSLDPTPNTEAF
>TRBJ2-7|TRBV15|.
ATSSKQGAGVGEQY
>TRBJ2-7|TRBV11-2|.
ASSQGGGGYEQY
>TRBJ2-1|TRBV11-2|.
ASSLGTGENEQF
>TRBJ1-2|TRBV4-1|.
ASSQDFGSILSNYGYT
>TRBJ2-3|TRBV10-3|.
AISVSGGSADTQY
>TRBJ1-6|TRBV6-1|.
ASSYQAGWDSPLH
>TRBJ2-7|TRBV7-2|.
ASSFTSGGGYEQY
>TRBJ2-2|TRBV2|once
ASSEQGTGELF
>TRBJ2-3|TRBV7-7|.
ASSLGQGGGTDTQY
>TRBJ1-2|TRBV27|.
ASSPVSGQGFYGYT
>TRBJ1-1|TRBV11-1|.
ASSSPNGPAFTEAF
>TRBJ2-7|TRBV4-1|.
ASSQDTGLGYEQY
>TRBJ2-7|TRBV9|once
ASSPTSGASYEQY
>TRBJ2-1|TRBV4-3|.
ASSQDRVSGGDNEQF
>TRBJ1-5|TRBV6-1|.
ASSDPGGQPQH
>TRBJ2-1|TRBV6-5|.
ASSYQAGGPGEQF
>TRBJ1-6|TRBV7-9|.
ASSLTAGSPLH
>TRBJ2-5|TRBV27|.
ASSFSGTSAETQY
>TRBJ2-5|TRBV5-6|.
ASSLLEDEETQY
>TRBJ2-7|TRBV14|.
ASSQGLRPKQY
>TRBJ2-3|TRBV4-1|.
ASSQIGRDTQY
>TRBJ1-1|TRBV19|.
ASIQGGTEAF
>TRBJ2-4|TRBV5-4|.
ASSLVGGGENIQY